A single sample gave rise to the 22 T cell receptor beta chains below, sequenced in a study of blood T cell repertoires in COVID-19. The repertoire was sequenced with immunoSEQ multiplex PCR; TCRdb's copy has only in-frame clones and lacks some. The table shows roughly 210,000 clones, with around 90% occurring only once. Sequenced sample: peripheral blood. Source of these receptors: a man aged 65 to 85 with acute or convalescent COVID-19.

The chain uses TRBV14 and TRBJ2-1; TRBD2 aligns across 9 bases. This CDR3 has 15 amino acids. V was pared by 4 bases and J by 5 bases, with 6 bases of the junction left unmatched. CDR1 and CDR2 (germline): SGHDN, FVKESK. This chain's CDR3 is CASSPIAGVNNEQFF. The CDR3 DNA sequence: TGTGCCAGCAGCCCAATAGCGGGAGTGAACAATGAGCAGTTCTTC.

This clone was seen only once. The CDR3 nucleotides are TGTGCCAGTAGTACTATAAATGAGCAGTTCTTC. Encoded protein: CASSTINEQFF. The chain has TRBV19 and TRBJ2-1, with D unclear. CDR1 and CDR2 (germline): LNHDA, SQIVND (reference sequence). V lost 4 bases and J lost 7, with 5 bases in between. This CDR3 has 11 residues.

This rearrangement joins TRBV6-1 to TRBJ1-5; tentative D call: TRBD1 (5 bases). CDR3 length: 15 amino acids. The V end was cut by 3 bases, the J end by 1 base, with 10 bases between. CDR1 and CDR2 (germline): MNHNS, SASEGT. The CDR3 spells CASSDRGDSNQPQHF. DNA for the CDR3: TGTGCCAGCAGTGATCGGGGGGACAGCAATCAGCCCCAGCATTTT.

Only one count was recorded for this clone. V gene TRBV12-3 or TRBV12-4 combines with J gene TRBJ1-5; D is undetermined. The CDR3 loop spans 12 amino acids. Trimming took off 4 bases at V and 5 bases at J, with 6 bases between the two ends. This CDR3 reads CASSSRDQPQHF. Here the CDR3 DNA reads TGTGCCAGCAGTTCTAGAGATCAGCCCCAGCATTTT.

This chain joins TRBV10-3 and TRBJ2-2; tentatively, D is TRBD2 (5 bases). CDR3 length equals 14 residues. V gave up 6 bases and J gave up 1 base, with 9 bases separating them. The germline gives CDR1 ENHRY, CDR2 SYGVKD. CDR3 in DNA: TGTGCCATCAGCAGGACTGAGAACACCGGGGAGCTGTTTTTT. It is translated as CAISRTENTGELFF.

The rearrangement links TRBV2 to TRBJ1-5; the match to TRBD1 covers 8 bases. The CDR3 is made up of 15 amino acids. J gave up 11 bases and V 2 bases, and 11 bases lay outside the gene matches. The germline V gene has CDR1 SNHLY and CDR2 FYNNEI. The CDR3, as DNA: TGTGCCAGCAGTGAAAGGGGACAGGCCCTTTTGGCCCAGCATTTT. Residues: CASSERGQALLAQHF.

The chain carries TRBV3-1 (or the pseudogene TRBV3-2) and TRBJ1-2; 9 nucleotides match TRBD1. In germline, CDR1 is LGHDT, CDR2 YNNKEL (reference sequence). J was trimmed by 7 bases and V by 1 base; bases with no gene match: 7. The CDR3 runs 15 residues. In DNA form, the CDR3 reads TGTGCCAGCAGCCAAGGCCCACAGGGGGCTGGTGGCTACACCTTC. Translating gives CASSQGPQGAGGYTF.

The chain employs TRBV24-1 and TRBJ2-7; D remains ambiguous. This CDR3 has 15 amino acids. Deletions cut 3 bases from V and 1 base from J, with 12 bases between. Germline CDR1 reads KGHDR; CDR2 reads SFDVKD. The CDR3 DNA is TGTGCCACCAGTGATAGTTGGGCTGTGTCCTACGAGCAGTACTTC. Its translation: CATSDSWAVSYEQYF.

V gene TRBV6-6 combines with J gene TRBJ1-1; TRBD1 matches 8 bases. The V gene end was trimmed by 2 bases and the J gene end by 4 bases; junction bases not matched to a gene: 3. The CDR3 length is 14 residues. Germline CDR1 is MNHNY and CDR2 is SVGAGI (reference sequence). For the CDR3, the DNA is TGTGCCAGCAGTTACCTAACAGGGGGCACTGAAGCTTTCTTT. Translating gives CASSYLTGGTEAFF.

This clone was seen ten or more times. This chain uses TRBV18 with TRBJ2-7, with TRBD2 matching 9 bases. V dropped 5 bases and J dropped 2; count of bases not matched to a gene: 10. Germline lookup yields CDR1 KGHSH and CDR2 LQKENI. This CDR3 contains 16 residues. The CDR3 DNA sequence: TGTGCCAGCTCATCCAGCATAGCGGGAGTTCCCTACGAGCAGTACTTC. Encoded protein: CASSSSIAGVPYEQYF.

This clone was recorded only once. The chain has TRBV18 and TRBJ2-7; the D gene is possibly TRBD2 (7 bases). The CDR3 is made up of 17 amino acids. V shed 6 bases and J shed 3 bases, with 24 bases lying between them. Germline V gene lookup returns CDR1 KGHSH and CDR2 LQKENI. Here the CDR3 DNA reads TGTGCCAGCTCCCCGGATCCTCGGACAGTAGCGGGCTACGAGCAGTACTTC. Protein: CASSPDPRTVAGYEQYF.

The chain couples TRBV5-6 to TRBJ1-4, with D tentatively TRBD1 (5 bases). Trimming left V 1 base short and J 7 bases short, with 17 bases between. Germline CDR1 is SGHDT and CDR2 is YYEEEE. This CDR3 contains 16 residues. CDR3: CASSLSWGGAIEKLFF. CDR3 DNA: TGTGCCAGCAGCTTGAGTTGGGGAGGGGCGATTGAAAAACTGTTTTTT.

V usage is TRBV2 and J usage is TRBJ2-1, with D possibly matching TRBD2 (7 bases). The V gene's germline CDR1 is SNHLY and CDR2 FYNNEI. There are 13 residues in the CDR3. Between the trimmed V and J ends, which lost 7 bases and 14 bases, there was a span of 21 bases. CDR3 sequence reads: CASNGDGRGQKFF. The CDR3 nucleotides read TGTGCCAGCAACGGGGATGGGCGGGGGCAGAAGTTCTTC.

The chain joins TRBV6-2 or TRBV6-3 to TRBJ1-5; D is uncertain. Germline V lookup: CDR1 MNHEY, CDR2 SVGEGT. The CDR3 has 14 amino acids. The ends were cut back, 2 bases at V and 3 bases at J, with 8 bases in the middle. The CDR3 spells CASSYVGANQPQHF. The DNA for the CDR3 is TGTGCCAGCAGTTACGTGGGCGCCAATCAGCCCCAGCATTTT.

The chain carries TRBV10-3 and TRBJ2-2, with a tentative D call TRBD1 (5 bases). Germline-derived CDR1 and CDR2 are ENHRY and SYGVKD. Trimming stripped 11 bases from V and 1 base from J, with 11 bases between. The CDR3 covers 13 residues. The CDR3, as DNA: TGTGCCGCTCAGGGTCTGAACACCGGGGAGCTGTTTTTT. It specifies CAAQGLNTGELFF.

For this clone: The junction and the germline gene differ at one end; a read error may be behind it. This rearrangement joins TRBV28 to TRBJ2-7; 12 positions match TRBD1. Germline CDR1 and CDR2: MDHEN and SYDVKM. The CDR3 has 14 amino acids. The CDR3 nucleotides are TGTGCCGGCAGCCCGGGACAGGGGGCGAGCGAGCAGTACTTC. Translating it yields CAGSPGQGASEQYF.

This clone was found once. The V and J genes are TRBV11-2 and TRBJ2-3, with a weak D call TRBD1 (5 bases). CDR1 is SGHAT, CDR2 FQNNGV, per germline. V lost 4 bases and J lost 4, with 15 bases in between. The CDR3 contains 15 residues. CDR3 in DNA: TGTGCCAGCAGCTCCCCTGGGGCGGTGTCAGATACGCAGTATTTT. As protein: CASSSPGAVSDTQYF.

J is TRBJ1-2 and V is TRBV4-2, with D uncertain. This CDR3 comprises 15 residues. Germline V CDR1 and CDR2: LGHNA, YNFKEQ. V lost 0 bases to trimming and J lost 7 bases, with 15 bases between them. The CDR3 nucleotides read TGTGCCAGCAGCCAAGATAAATGGAGCGGCGGTGGCTACACCTTC. Its protein product is CASSQDKWSGGGYTF.

CDR3 region: CASSYDGGITEAFF. The CDR3 nucleotides read TGTGCCAGCTCATATGATGGAGGGATCACTGAAGCTTTCTTT. This sequence joins TRBV18 and TRBJ1-1, with D unresolved. V was shortened by 5 bases and J by 4 bases, with 14 bases between the two germline ends. This CDR3 spans 14 amino acids. Looked up from germline, CDR1 is KGHSH and CDR2 is LQKENI.

CDR3 in amino acids: CASIRGGSGNTIYF. CDR3 coding DNA: TGTGCCAGTATCCGCGGTGGATCCGGAAACACCATATATTTT. This chain joins TRBV19 and TRBJ1-3; D gene unclear. Trimming took 7 bases from V and 4 from J, leaving 14 bases between them. Germline V lookup: CDR1 LNHDA, CDR2 SQIVND (reference sequence). The CDR3 is made up of 14 amino acids.

The V gene is TRBV6-5, the J gene TRBJ2-7; D might be TRBD1 (6 bases). CDR1 and CDR2 from the germline V gene are MNHEY and SVGAGI. The ends were cut back, 8 bases at V and 5 bases at J, with 13 bases in the middle. This CDR3 is built from 12 residues. The CDR3 here is CASCLDSHEQYF. For the CDR3, the DNA is TGTGCCAGCTGCCTGGACAGCCACGAGCAGTACTTC.

The V gene is TRBV6-5, the J gene TRBJ2-7; 8 bases match TRBD2. Germline CDR1 and CDR2: MNHEY and SVGAGI. There are 14 residues in the CDR3. Trimming cost V 6 bases and J 2 bases; bases outside gene matches: 6. The CDR3 region has the DNA TGTGCCAGCAGCCCCGGGGGGGGGCCCTACGAGCAGTACTTC. Translating gives CASSPGGGPYEQYF.